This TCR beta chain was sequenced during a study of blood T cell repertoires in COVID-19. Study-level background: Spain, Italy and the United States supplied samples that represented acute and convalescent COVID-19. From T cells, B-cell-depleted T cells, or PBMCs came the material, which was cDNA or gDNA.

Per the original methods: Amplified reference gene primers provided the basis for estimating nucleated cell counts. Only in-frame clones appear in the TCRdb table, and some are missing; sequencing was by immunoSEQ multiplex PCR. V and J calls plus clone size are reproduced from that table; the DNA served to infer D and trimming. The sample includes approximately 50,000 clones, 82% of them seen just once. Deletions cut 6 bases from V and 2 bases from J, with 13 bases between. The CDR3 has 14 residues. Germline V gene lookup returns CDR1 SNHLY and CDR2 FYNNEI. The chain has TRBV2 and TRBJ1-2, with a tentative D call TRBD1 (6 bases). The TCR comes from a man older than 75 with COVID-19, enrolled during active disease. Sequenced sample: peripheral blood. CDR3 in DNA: TGTGCCAGCAGACCCCAGGGGCCGAACTATGGCTACACCTTC. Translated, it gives CASRPQGPNYGYTF.